Following are 25 T cell receptor beta chains from one sample sequenced in a study of T cells in women clearing cervical HPV infection. Sequenced by immunoSEQ multiplex PCR; TCRdb stores in-frame clones only, minus some. The table gives under 50,000 clones; the top ten clones make up around 4.5% of it. Material: blood buffy coat. The receptors stem from a woman between 18 and 75 years old with a cervical HPV16 infection that either progressed to CIN3+ or cleared (not recorded which).

Concerning this clone: The CDR3 goes on 3 residues after the read ends, and that part is filled in from the germline J gene. This chain joins TRBV2 and TRBJ1-1; 7 bases match TRBD1. This CDR3 is built from 13 residues. Germline loops: CDR1 SNHLY, CDR2 FYNNEI. After removal of 6 bases from V and 6 bases from J, the junction contained 7 bases not matched to a gene. CDR3 DNA (partial): TGTGCCAGCAGAAGACAGGGCTTGGCTGAA. This sequence encodes CASRRQGLAE. The complete CDR3 sequence is CASRRQGLAEAFF.

Comments on this clone: The CDR3 extends 3 residues past the end of the read, so its final part is completed from the germline J gene. The chain links TRBV19 to TRBJ1-2; no clear D. The germline V and J ends were trimmed by 7 bases and 2 bases, with 11 bases remaining between them. CDR3 size: 13 residues. The V gene's germline CDR1 is LNHDA and CDR2 SQIVND (reference sequence). CDR3 DNA, as far as it was read: TGTGCCAGTACCGAGGGCCTGAACTATGGC. The encoded protein is CASTEGLNYG. The full CDR3 is CASTEGLNYGYTF.

A remark on this clone: The CDR3 is cut off 3 residues early in the read; its end comes from the germline J gene. The V and J genes are TRBV29-1 and TRBJ1-5; D perhaps matches TRBD1 (5 bases). The CDR3 is made up of 13 amino acids. Germline V gives CDR1 SQVTM, CDR2 ANQGSEA. V lost 4 bases and J lost 4, with 11 bases in between. This chain's CDR3 is CSVVKGQNQPQHF. The sequenced part of the CDR3 DNA is TGCAGCGTTGTTAAGGGGCAAAATCAGCCC.

Comments on this clone: The read comes to an end 3 residues before the CDR3 does, leaving the germline J gene to fill in the end. The chain is built from TRBV10-3 and TRBJ2-1; 11 bases align to TRBD2. Germline V lookup: CDR1 ENHRY, CDR2 SYGVKD. The CDR3 runs 16 residues. Germline trimming cut 3 bases from V and 4 bases from J; bases unmatched to any gene: 5. The covered CDR3 bases are TGTGCCATCAGTGATTTAGCGGGGGGGAGTTACAATGAG. Protein: CAISDLAGGSYNE. The complete CDR3 reads CAISDLAGGSYNEQFF.

About this clone: From the germline J gene comes the end of the CDR3, since the read stops 3 residues before it. The rearrangement links TRBV30 to TRBJ1-2; D call uncertain. This CDR3 comprises 13 residues. The germline gives CDR1 GTSNPN, CDR2 SVGIG (reference sequence). V was clipped by 0 bases and J by 5 bases, with 10 bases between them. The covered CDR3 bases are TGTGCCTGGAGTGTGAAGGCGGGTTATGGC. This encodes CAWSVKAGYG. In full, the CDR3 is CAWSVKAGYGYTF.

Regarding this clone: Its ends do not fully match the called genes, so a read error is possible. Coverage ceases 3 residues before the CDR3 finishes, and the germline J gene fills in the end. V gene TRBV19 combines with J gene TRBJ2-2; perhaps TRBD1 as D (5 bases). The CDR3 runs to 15 residues. Germline V gives CDR1 LNHDA, CDR2 SQIVND (reference sequence). This CDR3 reads CGSSISRVHTGELFF. The part of the CDR3 DNA that was read is TGTGGCAGTAGTATAAGCAGGGTTCACACCGGGGAG.

A note on this clone: The read falls 3 residues short of the CDR3 end, and the missing part is taken from the germline J gene. The V call is TRBV5-1, the J call TRBJ1-1; possible D gene TRBD1, 5 bases. This CDR3 is 13 amino acids long. Germline CDR1 reads SGHRS; CDR2 reads YFSETQ. Trimming left V 0 bases short and J 6 bases short, with 9 bases between. CDR3 protein: CASSLEGRAEAFF. The part of the CDR3 DNA that was read is TGCGCCAGCAGCTTGGAGGGCAGGGCTGAA.

Worth noting for this clone: The read ends 3 residues before the CDR3 terminus; that terminus is restored from the germline J gene. The gene calls are TRBV23-1 and TRBJ1-6; possibly TRBD1 for D (5 bases). TRBV23-1 is placed among ORFs of uncertain function. V dropped 8 bases and J dropped 0 bases, with 14 bases sitting between them. This CDR3 region has 16 residues. The part of the CDR3 DNA that was read is TGCGCCAGCCCGAAGGGGCTTAACTCCTATAATTCACCC. Translation: CASPKGLNSYNSP. The CDR3 as a whole reads CASPKGLNSYNSPLHF.

On this clone: The read finishes 3 residues shy of the CDR3 end, and the germline J gene is used to complete it. This rearrangement joins TRBV5-1 to TRBJ1-5; the match to TRBD1 covers 9 bases. The CDR3 runs to 14 residues. V dropped 4 bases and J dropped 6; count of bases not matched to a gene: 5. The germline CDR1 and CDR2 sequences are SGHRS and YFSETQ. The covered CDR3 bases are TGCGCCAGCAGCCCGACAGGGGGTATTCAGCCC. Translated: CASSPTGGIQP. The whole CDR3 is CASSPTGGIQPQHF.

Comments on this clone: The CDR3 extends 3 residues past the end of the read, so its final part is completed from the germline J gene. The rearrangement links TRBV7-9 to TRBJ2-3, with TRBD2 matching over 7 bases. Germline CDR1 and CDR2: SEHNR and FQNEAQ (reference sequence). The CDR3 runs 14 residues. The ends lost 1 base at V and 3 bases at J; junction bases unmatched: 1. Partial CDR3 DNA: TGTGCCAGCAGCTTAGTCGGGGGGACAGATACG. Translation: CASSLVGGTDT. The whole CDR3 protein reads CASSLVGGTDTQYF. The variable domain in full, with the rest retrieved from reference TRBV7-9 and TRBJ2-3, is DTGVSQNPRHKITKRGQNVTFRCDPISEHNRLYWYRQTLGQGPEFLTYFQNEAQLEKSRLLSDRFSAERPKGSFSTLEIQRTEQGDSAMYLCASSLVGGTDTQYFGPGTRLTVL.

With respect to this clone: Read sequence stops 3 residues before the CDR3 end, and the germline J gene provides the missing end. V is TRBV9 and J is TRBJ2-7, with 7 bases aligning to TRBD1. This CDR3 has 14 residues. Germline V gene sequence: CDR1 SGDLS, CDR2 YYNGEE. V lost 2 bases to trimming and J lost 6 bases; unmatched junction nucleotides: 8. The CDR3: CASSVGQRTIEQYF. The CDR3 bases that were read are TGTGCCAGCAGCGTGGGACAGAGAACCATCGAG.

Note on this clone: Read data end 3 residues before the CDR3 end; the end is taken from the germline J gene. The rearrangement uses TRBV19 and TRBJ2-6; the D gene is possibly TRBD1 (6 bases). The germline gives CDR1 LNHDA, CDR2 SQIVND (reference sequence). This CDR3 is 14 amino acids long. V shed 5 bases and J shed 4 bases, with 9 bases lying between them. The CDR3 region is CASSDRSGANVLTF. CDR3 bases read: TGTGCCAGTAGTGACAGGTCGGGGGCCAACGTC.

CDR3 DNA (partial): TGTGCCAGCAGCTTAGCCCGGACAGGGGCGTACGAG. Translating gives CASSLARTGAYE. The complete CDR3 reads CASSLARTGAYEQYF. The chain combines TRBV7-9 with TRBJ2-7; 9 nucleotides line up with TRBD1. Coverage ceases 3 residues before the CDR3 finishes, and the germline J gene fills in the end. This CDR3 region has 15 residues. The ends lost 0 bases at V and 4 bases at J; junction bases unmatched: 4. Germline loops: CDR1 SEHNR, CDR2 FQNEAQ (reference sequence).

The DNA read from the CDR3 is TGTGCCAGCAGCCAGCTGGGGGGTTTCACCGGGGAG. This codes for CASSQLGGFTGE. The full-length CDR3 reads as CASSQLGGFTGELFF. The rearrangement uses TRBV13 and TRBJ2-2; possible D gene TRBD2, 6 bases. Read sequence stops 3 residues before the CDR3 end, and the germline J gene provides the missing end. This CDR3 has 15 amino acids. Germline V CDR1 and CDR2: PRHDT, FYEKMQ (reference sequence). The ends were cut back, 5 bases at V and 4 bases at J, with 14 bases in the middle.

About this clone: The read comes to an end 3 residues before the CDR3 does, leaving the germline J gene to fill in the end. The chain carries TRBV5-1 and TRBJ2-1, with 13 bases fitting TRBD2. Germline assignment: CDR1 SGHRS and CDR2 YFSETQ. This CDR3 is built from 17 residues. V trimming: 3 bases; J trimming: 5 bases; junction bases outside the gene matches: 8. CDR3 DNA (partial): TGCGCCAGCAGCTCAGAATTGGGACTAGCGGGGAACAATGAG. The encoded protein is CASSSELGLAGNNE. The entire CDR3 sequence reads CASSSELGLAGNNEQFF. The whole variable domain, filled in from reference TRBV5-1 and TRBJ2-1, reads KAGVTQTPRYLIKTRGQQVTLSCSPISGHRSVSWYQQTPGQGLQFLFEYFSETQRNKGNFPGRFSGRQFSNSRSEMNVSTLELGDSALYLCASSSELGLAGNNEQFFGPGTRLTVL.

About this clone itself: The read gets to within 3 residues of the CDR3 end, and the germline J gene fills in the rest. This sequence joins TRBV2 and TRBJ1-2, with 10 bases fitting TRBD1. The germline gives CDR1 SNHLY, CDR2 FYNNEI. Losses at the gene ends were 10 bases for V and 6 bases for J; bases not matched to a gene: 5. The CDR3 runs 12 residues. CDR3 protein: CATRQGADGYTF. The CDR3 bases that were read are TGTGCCACACGACAGGGGGCAGATGGC. Full variable domain (rest looked up from reference TRBV2 and TRBJ1-2): EPEVTQTPSHQVTQMGQEVILRCVPISNHLYFYWYRQILGQKVEFLVSFYNNEISEKSEIFDDQFSVERPDGSNFTLKIRSTKLEDSAMYFCATRQGADGYTFGSGTRLTVV.

A note on this clone: The CDR3 is cut off 3 residues early in the read; its end comes from the germline J gene. The chain links TRBV5-1 to TRBJ1-1, with D possibly being TRBD1 (5 bases). The CDR3 has 15 amino acids. CDR1 and CDR2 (germline): SGHRS, YFSETQ. V lost 0 bases and J lost 3, with 12 bases in between. CDR3 DNA (partial): TGCGCCAGCAGCTTGGTCGGGGGGAAGCACACTGAA. Translated, it gives CASSLVGGKHTE. The CDR3, in full, reads CASSLVGGKHTEAFF.

The CDR3 region is CASSLDGLAGAETQYF. The part of the CDR3 DNA that was read is TGCGCCAGCAGCTTGGATGGACTAGCGGGGGCGGAGACC. The chain links TRBV5-1 to TRBJ2-5, with 13 bases identical to TRBD2. Read sequence stops 3 residues before the CDR3 end, and the germline J gene provides the missing end. The CDR3 totals 16 residues. Germline loops: CDR1 SGHRS, CDR2 YFSETQ. V trimming: 0 bases; J trimming: 5 bases; junction bases outside the gene matches: 4.

Incomplete CDR3 DNA: TGCAGTGCTCTGACAGGGCCGGGAAGGGAAGGC. Amino acids: CSALTGPGREG. In full, the CDR3 is CSALTGPGREGYTF. This chain connects TRBV20-1 to TRBJ1-2; 7 bases match TRBD1. The sequence runs out 3 residues before the end of the CDR3; the remainder is reconstructed from the germline J gene. The CDR3 runs 14 residues. Germline CDR1 DFQATT, CDR2 SNEGSKA (reference sequence).

A remark on this clone: The read falls 3 residues short of the CDR3 end, and the missing part is taken from the germline J gene. The chain couples TRBV7-7 to TRBJ2-7, with 9 bases identical to TRBD1. The length of the CDR3 is 15 residues. Germline V CDR1 and CDR2: SSHAT, FNYEAQ (reference sequence). Germline trimming cut 0 bases from V and 5 bases from J; bases unmatched to any gene: 5. The DNA read from the CDR3 is TGTGCCAGCAGCTTAGCCTGGACAGGGGAGGACGAG. The encoded protein is CASSLAWTGEDE. The full CDR3 is CASSLAWTGEDEQYF.

Concerning this clone itself: The read terminates 3 residues before the CDR3 end, so the remaining end is supplied by the germline J gene. This chain uses TRBV10-1 with TRBJ2-3; 10 bases fit TRBD2. V shed 3 bases, J shed 6 bases, and the junction held 9 bases outside the gene matches. Germline V gives CDR1 WNHNN, CDR2 SYGVQD (reference sequence). The CDR3 loop spans 16 amino acids. The CDR3 bases that were read are TGCGCCAGCAGTGATGCTAGCGGGGGCCTGTCGGATACG. Translating gives CASSDASGGLSDT. The whole CDR3 is CASSDASGGLSDTQYF.

Notes on this clone: The CDR3 extends 3 residues past the end of the read, so its final part is completed from the germline J gene. The chain recombines TRBV19 with TRBJ1-1; TRBD1 is a possible D gene (5 bases). This CDR3 spans 13 amino acids. Germline-derived CDR1 and CDR2 are LNHDA and SQIVND (reference sequence). The CDR3 bases that were read are TGTGCCAGTAGTATAGGGGGCGGACCCGAA. Its translation: CASSIGGGPE. The whole CDR3 sequence is CASSIGGGPEAFF.

With regard to this clone: The CDR3 goes on 3 residues after the read ends, and that part is filled in from the germline J gene. The genes are TRBV19 and TRBJ1-3, with 8 bases fitting TRBD1. The CDR3 spans 14 residues. CDR1 LNHDA and CDR2 SQIVND come from the germline V gene (reference sequence). After removal of 3 bases from V and 7 bases from J, the junction contained 5 bases not matched to a gene. The CDR3 spells CASSIDRGINTIYF. The part of the CDR3 DNA that was read is TGTGCCAGTAGTATCGACAGGGGAATTAACACC.

With regard to this clone: With the read ending 3 residues before the CDR3 end, the germline J gene is used to fill in that end. The chain links TRBV6-2 or TRBV6-3 to TRBJ2-7, with D possibly TRBD1 on 5 matching bases. Trimming pared 2 bases from V and 5 bases from J, leaving 13 bases between. The CDR3 consists of 14 residues. Looked up from germline, CDR1 is MNHEY and CDR2 is SVGEGT. The sequenced CDR3 bases are TGTGCCAGCAGTTACCGTGGCAGGGTGAACGAG. Protein: CASSYRGRVNE. The whole CDR3 protein is CASSYRGRVNEQYF.

With regard to this clone: The read falls 3 residues short of the CDR3 end, and the missing part is taken from the germline J gene. This chain joins TRBV7-7 and TRBJ2-7; 9 positions match TRBD1. The CDR3 extends over 11 amino acids. The V segment lost 8 bases and the J segment 5 bases; nucleotides outside the gene matches: 1. Germline CDR1 SSHAT, CDR2 FNYEAQ (reference sequence). Here the CDR3 reads CASGQGHEQYF. The part of the CDR3 DNA that was read is TGTGCCAGCGGACAGGGGCACGAG.